This note documents a single T cell receptor beta chain sequence. Antigen specificity is unknown. MiXCR was run by TCRdb on the 5' RACE reads, yielding one entry per CDR3 protein. Of over 45,000 distinct CDR3 sequences in the sample, 26% were seen once. Treg sorting used a CD4+CD25+CD127-/low gate. Study conclusions and caveats: Tumor memory CD4+ T cell TCR gene usage clustered with blood and lymph node memory CD4+ cells and lymph node naive CD4+ cells.

The material sequenced was tumor-infiltrating Tregs sorted from the breast tumor. This clonotype originated in a female donor with breast cancer.

CDR3 DNA sequence: TGCAGCGTTGGGGAGGGCCGCAATGAGCAGTTCTTC. Its translation is CSVGEGRNEQFF. The chain has TRBV29-1 and TRBJ2-1; 7 bases are a match to TRBD2. Germline V CDR1 and CDR2: SQVTM, ANQGSEA. The junction had 3 bases not matched to a gene; V was cut back by 4 bases and J by 6 bases. The CDR3 spans 12 residues.